This passage covers 15 T cell receptor beta chains from one sample sequenced in a study of T cells after yellow fever vaccination. TCRdb re-analysed the 5' RACE reads in MiXCR, keeping a single row per CDR3 protein. The table has roughly 120,000 distinct CDR3 sequences, 7.4% seen once. Source: CD4+ T cells sorted from PBMCs, taken 10 to 11 days after the first yellow fever vaccination. All receptors derive from a man between 18 and 29 years old who received the YFV17D yellow fever vaccine.

About this clonotype: This sequence may be a read error, since a much larger clone differs from it by one base. Given the absence of the conserved phenylalanine or tryptophan at the CDR3 end, a read error is likely. This chain links TRBV10-3 with TRBJ2-7; D might be TRBD1 (6 bases). Trimming cost V 3 bases and J 5 bases, with 8 bases left between them. The CDR3 length is 12 residues. CDR1 and CDR2 (germline): ENHRY, SYGVKD. DNA of the CDR3: TGTGCCATCAGTGAACAGGGCCACGAGCAGTACATC. It translates to CAISEQGHEQYI.

Ten or more counts support this clonotype. The rearrangement links TRBV5-1 to TRBJ2-7; tentative D call: TRBD2 (7 bases). The CDR3 has 14 residues. V lost 4 bases to trimming and J lost 5 bases, with 16 bases between them. Germline lookup yields CDR1 SGHRS and CDR2 YFSETQ. In DNA form, the CDR3 reads TGCGCCAGCAGCGGCGGGGGCCCTGGAAACGAGCAGTACTTC. It specifies CASSGGGPGNEQYF.

In its sample, this clonotype was seen many times. The rearrangement uses TRBV7-2 and TRBJ2-3; the match to TRBD2 covers 10 bases. The germline V gene encodes CDR1 SGHTA and CDR2 FQGNSA. V dropped 4 bases and J dropped 4; count of bases not matched to a gene: 8. This CDR3 region has 16 residues. The CDR3 is CASSWKRGGISDTQYF. The CDR3 DNA reads TGTGCCAGCAGCTGGAAGCGGGGGGGCATATCAGATACGCAGTATTTT.

This clonotype occurred many times. The chain couples TRBV5-1 to TRBJ1-2; 9 bases are a match to TRBD1. With 0 bases clipped from V and 2 bases from J, the junction kept 5 bases outside the gene matches. The germline V gene encodes CDR1 SGHRS and CDR2 YFSETQ. CDR3 length: 16 amino acids. DNA of the CDR3: TGCGCCAGCAGCTTGGTGACAGGGGGGAGAAACTATGGCTACACCTTC. The encoded protein is CASSLVTGGRNYGYTF.

This clonotype was recorded a few times. This rearrangement joins TRBV19 to TRBJ2-7; 11 bases align to TRBD1. This CDR3 has 14 residues. V trimming: 6 bases; J trimming: 2 bases; junction bases outside the gene matches: 3. The germline V gene has CDR1 LNHDA and CDR2 SQIVND (reference sequence). The CDR3 loop is CASRPGQGAYEQYF. CDR3 DNA: TGTGCCAGTAGACCGGGACAGGGGGCCTACGAGCAGTACTTC.

The table lists this clonotype with many counts. The J gene is TRBJ2-1, the V gene TRBV4-1; the match to TRBD2 covers 7 bases. After removal of 2 bases from V and 5 bases from J, the junction contained 6 bases not matched to a gene. The V gene's germline CDR1 is MGHRA and CDR2 YSYEKL. The CDR3 extends over 15 amino acids. The CDR3 loop is CASSQNSGRDNEQFF. Written as DNA, the CDR3 is TGCGCCAGCAGCCAAAATTCGGGGAGGGACAATGAGCAGTTCTTC.

Many counts were recorded for this clonotype. V is TRBV30 and J is TRBJ1-1, with unresolved D. CDR3 length equals 11 residues. V lost 5 bases to trimming and J lost 1 base, with 5 bases between them. Germline CDR1 reads GTSNPN; CDR2 reads SVGIG (reference sequence). This chain's CDR3 is CAWRKNTEAFF. The CDR3 coding sequence is TGTGCCTGGCGAAAGAACACTGAAGCTTTCTTT.

This clonotype was seen at least ten times. V is TRBV3-1 and J is TRBJ2-1; D remains unclear. The germline V gene has CDR1 LGHDT and CDR2 YNNKEL (reference sequence). V was cut by 4 bases and J by 3 bases, with 4 bases left in between. The CDR3 extends over 12 amino acids. The CDR3 region is CASSRIYNEQFF. The DNA for the CDR3 is TGTGCCAGCAGCCGAATCTACAATGAGCAGTTCTTC.

This clonotype appeared many times. J is TRBJ2-2 and V is TRBV20-1, with TRBD2 matching over 7 bases. Germline assignment: CDR1 DFQATT and CDR2 SNEGSKA (reference sequence). With V trimmed by 1 base and J by 1 base, 6 bases remained unmatched. The CDR3 totals 16 residues. In nucleotides, the CDR3 is TGCAGTGCTAGAGGGGGAATAGCGGGGAACACCGGGGAGCTGTTTTTT. Its protein is CSARGGIAGNTGELFF.

This clonotype has at least ten counts. The chain uses TRBV20-1 and TRBJ2-5; TRBD2 agrees at 10 bases. The CDR3 spans 16 residues. Trimming at V came to 0 bases and at J to 3 bases, leaving 7 bases not matched to a gene. Germline CDR1 is DFQATT and CDR2 is SNEGSKA (reference sequence). The CDR3 sequence: CSARDRLAGAKETQYF. The CDR3 DNA sequence: TGCAGTGCTAGAGATAGGCTAGCGGGGGCCAAAGAGACCCAGTACTTC.

The table lists this clonotype with many counts. The chain is built from TRBV10-3 and TRBJ1-1; 7 bases map to TRBD1. The CDR3 has 13 amino acids. V lost 7 bases and J lost 1; bases outside the gene matches: 3. Germline V gene sequence: CDR1 ENHRY, CDR2 SYGVKD. CDR3 coding DNA: TGTGCCATCACCGGGACAGAGAACACTGAAGCTTTCTTT. Amino acid sequence: CAITGTENTEAFF.

The chain uses TRBV5-1 and TRBJ2-7, with 7 bases identical to TRBD1. Germline CDR1 is SGHRS and CDR2 is YFSETQ. This CDR3 has 15 amino acids. The J segment lost 6 bases and the V segment lost 0 bases, leaving 9 bases of the junction unmatched. The CDR3 DNA reads TGCGCCAGCAGCTTGGTAGGGACAGATTCCGCCGAGCAGTACTTC. Its translation: CASSLVGTDSAEQYF.

The chain has TRBV5-6 and TRBJ2-3; D may be TRBD2 (7 bases). This CDR3 spans 15 amino acids. From germline, CDR1 is SGHDT and CDR2 YYEEEE. Trimming stripped 5 bases from V and 2 bases from J, with 15 bases between. CDR3 sequence reads: CASRSGGGATDTQYF. CDR3 bases: TGTGCCAGCAGGTCCGGTGGGGGGGCCACAGATACGCAGTATTTT.

V is TRBV5-4 and J is TRBJ1-2; the match to TRBD1 covers 9 bases. Per germline, CDR1 SGHNT and CDR2 YYREEE (reference sequence). Trimming took 2 bases from V and 5 from J; bases not matched to a gene: 7. The CDR3 runs to 15 residues. DNA for the CDR3: TGTGCCAGCAGCTTCCCCCCGGGACAGGGATATGGCTACACCTTC. Protein: CASSFPPGQGYGYTF.

The rearrangement joins TRBV5-4 to TRBJ2-3, with a tentative D call TRBD2 (7 bases). Trimming took off 0 bases at V and 10 bases at J, with 21 bases between the two ends. The CDR3 is 16 residues long. The V gene's germline CDR1 is SGHNT and CDR2 YYREEE (reference sequence). This CDR3 is CASSLEGGGARVAQYF. CDR3 DNA sequence: TGTGCCAGCAGCTTGGAAGGTGGGGGGGCCAGAGTTGCGCAGTATTTT.